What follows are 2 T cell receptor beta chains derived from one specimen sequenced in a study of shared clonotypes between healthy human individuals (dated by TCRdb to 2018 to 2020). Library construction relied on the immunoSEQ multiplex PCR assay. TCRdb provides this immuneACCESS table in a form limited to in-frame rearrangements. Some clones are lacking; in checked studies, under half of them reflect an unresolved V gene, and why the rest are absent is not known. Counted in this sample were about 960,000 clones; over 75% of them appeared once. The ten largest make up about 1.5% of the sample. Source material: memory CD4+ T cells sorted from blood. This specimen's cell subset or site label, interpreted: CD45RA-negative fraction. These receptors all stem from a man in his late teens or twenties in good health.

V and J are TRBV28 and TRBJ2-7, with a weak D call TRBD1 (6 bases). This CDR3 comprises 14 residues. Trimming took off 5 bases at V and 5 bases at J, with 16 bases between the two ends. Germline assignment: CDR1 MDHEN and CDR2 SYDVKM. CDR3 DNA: TGTGCCAGCAGTCCGCTACAGGGTAGAAACGAGCAGTACTTC. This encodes CASSPLQGRNEQYF.

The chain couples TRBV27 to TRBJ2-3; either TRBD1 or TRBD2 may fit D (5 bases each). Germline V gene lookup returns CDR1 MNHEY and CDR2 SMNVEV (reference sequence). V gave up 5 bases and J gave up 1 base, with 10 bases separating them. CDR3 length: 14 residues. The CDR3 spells CASSIGAGTDTQYF. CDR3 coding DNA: TGTGCCAGCAGTATCGGGGCAGGCACAGATACGCAGTATTTT.